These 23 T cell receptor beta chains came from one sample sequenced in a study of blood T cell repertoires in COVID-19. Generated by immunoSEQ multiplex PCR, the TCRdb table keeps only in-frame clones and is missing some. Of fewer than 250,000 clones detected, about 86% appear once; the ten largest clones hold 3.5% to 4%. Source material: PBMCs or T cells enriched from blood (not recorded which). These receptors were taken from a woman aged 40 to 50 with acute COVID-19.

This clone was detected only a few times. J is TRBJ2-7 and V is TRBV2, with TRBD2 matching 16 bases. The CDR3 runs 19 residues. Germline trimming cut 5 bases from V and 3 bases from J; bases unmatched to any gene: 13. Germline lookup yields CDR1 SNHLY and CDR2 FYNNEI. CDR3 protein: CASSPPTGTSGRALYEQYF. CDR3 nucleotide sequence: TGTGCCAGCAGTCCTCCGACCGGGACTAGCGGGAGGGCCCTCTACGAGCAGTACTTC. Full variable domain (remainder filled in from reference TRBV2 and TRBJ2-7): EPEVTQTPSHQVTQMGQEVILRCVPISNHLYFYWYRQILGQKVEFLVSFYNNEISEKSEIFDDQFSVERPDGSNFTLKIRSTKLEDSAMYFCASSPPTGTSGRALYEQYFGPGTRLTVT.

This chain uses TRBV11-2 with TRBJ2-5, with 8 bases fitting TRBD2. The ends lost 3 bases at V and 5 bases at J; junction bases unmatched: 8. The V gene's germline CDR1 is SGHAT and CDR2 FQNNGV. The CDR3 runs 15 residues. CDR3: CASSFVWTSRETQYF. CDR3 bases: TGTGCCAGCAGCTTCGTTTGGACTAGCAGGGAGACCCAGTACTTC.

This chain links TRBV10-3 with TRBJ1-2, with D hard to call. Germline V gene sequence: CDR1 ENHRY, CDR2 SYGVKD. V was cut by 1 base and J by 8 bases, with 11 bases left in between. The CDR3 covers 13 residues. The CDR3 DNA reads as TGTGCCATCAGTGAGTTCCTCTATGCAGGCTACACCTTC. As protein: CAISEFLYAGYTF.

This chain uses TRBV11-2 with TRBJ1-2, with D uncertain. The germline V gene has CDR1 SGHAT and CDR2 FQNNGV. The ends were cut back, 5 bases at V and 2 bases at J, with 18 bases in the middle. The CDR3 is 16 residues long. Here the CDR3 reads CASSPSVSAVNYGYTF. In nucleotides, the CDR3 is TGTGCCAGCAGCCCCTCTGTTTCGGCGGTCAACTATGGCTACACCTTC.

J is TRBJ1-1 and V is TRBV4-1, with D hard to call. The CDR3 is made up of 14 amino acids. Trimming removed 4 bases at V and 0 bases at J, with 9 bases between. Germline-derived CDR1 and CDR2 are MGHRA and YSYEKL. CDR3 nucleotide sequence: TGCGCCAGCAGCCCCCCCCACATGAACACTGAAGCTTTCTTT. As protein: CASSPPHMNTEAFF.

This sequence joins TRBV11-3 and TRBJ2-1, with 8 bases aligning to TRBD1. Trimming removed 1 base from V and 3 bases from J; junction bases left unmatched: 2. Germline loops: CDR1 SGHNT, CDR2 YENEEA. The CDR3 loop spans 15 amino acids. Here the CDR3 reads CASSLGQGIYNEQFF. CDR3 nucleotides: TGTGCCAGCAGCTTAGGACAGGGGATCTACAATGAGCAGTTCTTC. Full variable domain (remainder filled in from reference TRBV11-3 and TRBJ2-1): EAGVVQSPRYKIIEKKQPVAFWCNPISGHNTLYWYLQNLGQGPELLIRYENEEAVDDSQLPKDRFSAERLKGVDSTLKIQPAELGDSAVYLCASSLGQGIYNEQFFGPGTRLTVL.

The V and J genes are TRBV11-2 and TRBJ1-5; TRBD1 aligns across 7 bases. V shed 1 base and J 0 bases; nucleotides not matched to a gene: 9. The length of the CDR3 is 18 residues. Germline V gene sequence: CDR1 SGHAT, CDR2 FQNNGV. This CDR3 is CASSLGGRDRSSNQPQHF. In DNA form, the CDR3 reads TGTGCCAGCAGCTTAGGAGGCCGGGACAGAAGTAGCAATCAGCCCCAGCATTTT.

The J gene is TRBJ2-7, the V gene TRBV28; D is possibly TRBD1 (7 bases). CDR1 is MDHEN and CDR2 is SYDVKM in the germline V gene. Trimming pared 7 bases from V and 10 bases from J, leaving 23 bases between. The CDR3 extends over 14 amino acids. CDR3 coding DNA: TGTGCCAGCATAGGCACAGGGGCCCCGGGGGAACAGTACTTC. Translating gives CASIGTGAPGEQYF.

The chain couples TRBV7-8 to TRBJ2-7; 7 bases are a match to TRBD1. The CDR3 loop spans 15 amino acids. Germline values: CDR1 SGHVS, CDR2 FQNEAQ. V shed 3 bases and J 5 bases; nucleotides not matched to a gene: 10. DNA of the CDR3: TGTGCCAGCAGCTTTACGAGACAGGGCAGGAACGAGCAGTACTTC. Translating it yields CASSFTRQGRNEQYF.

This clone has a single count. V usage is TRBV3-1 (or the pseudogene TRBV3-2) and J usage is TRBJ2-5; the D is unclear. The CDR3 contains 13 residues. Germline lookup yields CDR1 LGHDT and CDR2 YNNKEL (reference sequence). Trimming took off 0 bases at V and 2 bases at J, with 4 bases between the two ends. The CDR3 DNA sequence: TGTGCCAGCAGCCAAGAAGAGCAAGAGACCCAGTACTTC. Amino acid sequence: CASSQEEQETQYF.

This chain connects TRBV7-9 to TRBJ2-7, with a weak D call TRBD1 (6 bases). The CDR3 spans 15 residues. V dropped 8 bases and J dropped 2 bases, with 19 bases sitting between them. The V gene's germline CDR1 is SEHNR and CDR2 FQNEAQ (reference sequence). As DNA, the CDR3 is TGTGCCAGCCAGCCCTTGGCAGGGGCAACCTACGAGCAGTACTTC. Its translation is CASQPLAGATYEQYF. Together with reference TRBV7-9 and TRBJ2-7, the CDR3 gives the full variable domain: DTGVSQNPRHKITKRGQNVTFRCDPISEHNRLYWYRQTLGQGPEFLTYFQNEAQLEKSRLLSDRFSAERPKGSFSTLEIQRTEQGDSAMYLCASQPLAGATYEQYFGPGTRLTVT.

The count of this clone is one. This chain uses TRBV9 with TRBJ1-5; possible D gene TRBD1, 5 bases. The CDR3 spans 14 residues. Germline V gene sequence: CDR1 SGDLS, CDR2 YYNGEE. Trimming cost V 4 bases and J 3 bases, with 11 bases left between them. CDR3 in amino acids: CASSTTDSNQPQHF. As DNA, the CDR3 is TGTGCCAGCAGCACGACAGATTCCAATCAGCCCCAGCATTTT.

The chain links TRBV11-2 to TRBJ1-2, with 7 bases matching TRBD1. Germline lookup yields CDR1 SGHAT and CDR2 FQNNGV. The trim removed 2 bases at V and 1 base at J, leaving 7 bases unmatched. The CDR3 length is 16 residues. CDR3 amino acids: CASSLNPGTVNYGYTF. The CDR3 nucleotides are TGTGCCAGCAGCTTAAATCCTGGGACAGTTAACTATGGCTACACCTTC.

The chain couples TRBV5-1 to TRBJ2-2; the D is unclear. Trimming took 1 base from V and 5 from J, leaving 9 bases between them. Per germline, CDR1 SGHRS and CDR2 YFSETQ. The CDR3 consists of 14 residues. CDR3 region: CASSLNTWTGELFF. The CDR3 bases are TGCGCCAGCAGCTTGAACACCTGGACCGGGGAGCTGTTTTTT.

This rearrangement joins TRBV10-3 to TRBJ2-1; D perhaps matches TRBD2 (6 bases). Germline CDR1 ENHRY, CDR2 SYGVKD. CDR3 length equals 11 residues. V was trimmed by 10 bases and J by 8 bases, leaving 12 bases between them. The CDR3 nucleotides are TGTGCCACTGGGGGAGGCGATGAGCAGTTCTTC. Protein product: CATGGGDEQFF.

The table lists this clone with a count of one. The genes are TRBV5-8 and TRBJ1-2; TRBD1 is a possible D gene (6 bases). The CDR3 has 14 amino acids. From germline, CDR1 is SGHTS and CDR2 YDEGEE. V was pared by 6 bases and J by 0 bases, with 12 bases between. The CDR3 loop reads CASIVGGPNYGYTF. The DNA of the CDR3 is TGTGCCAGCATCGTGGGGGGGCCTAACTATGGCTACACCTTC.

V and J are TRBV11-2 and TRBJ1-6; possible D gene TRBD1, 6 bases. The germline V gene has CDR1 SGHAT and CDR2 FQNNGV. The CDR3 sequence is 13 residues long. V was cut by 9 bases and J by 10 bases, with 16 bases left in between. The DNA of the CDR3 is TGTGCCAGTAAGAGGGGGGGTGCATCACCCCTCCACTTT. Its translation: CASKRGGASPLHF.

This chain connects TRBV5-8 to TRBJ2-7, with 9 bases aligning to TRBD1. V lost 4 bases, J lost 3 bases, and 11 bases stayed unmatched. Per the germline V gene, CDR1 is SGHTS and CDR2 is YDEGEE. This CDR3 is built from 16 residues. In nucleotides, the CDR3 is TGTGCCAGCAGCCCGGGAACCGGACAGGGGTTCTACGAGCAGTACTTC. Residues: CASSPGTGQGFYEQYF.

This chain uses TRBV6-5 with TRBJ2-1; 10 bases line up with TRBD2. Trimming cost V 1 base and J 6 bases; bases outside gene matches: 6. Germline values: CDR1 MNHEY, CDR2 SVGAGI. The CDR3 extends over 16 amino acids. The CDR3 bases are TGTGCCAGCAGTTACTTAGAGCGGGAGGGCCTCAATGAGCAGTTCTTC. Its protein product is CASSYLEREGLNEQFF.

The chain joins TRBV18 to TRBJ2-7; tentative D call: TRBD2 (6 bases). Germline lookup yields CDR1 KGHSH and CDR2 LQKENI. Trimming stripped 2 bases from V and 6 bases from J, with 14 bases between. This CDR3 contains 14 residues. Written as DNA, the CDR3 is TGTGCCAGCTCACCAACAGGCGGGGTTGGCGAGCAGTACTTC. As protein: CASSPTGGVGEQYF.

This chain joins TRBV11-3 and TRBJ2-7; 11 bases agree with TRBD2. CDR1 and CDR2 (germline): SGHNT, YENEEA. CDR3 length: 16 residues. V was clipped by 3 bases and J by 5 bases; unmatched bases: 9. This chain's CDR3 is CASSFSGRAGLDEQYF. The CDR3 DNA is TGTGCCAGCAGCTTTAGCGGGAGGGCCGGTCTGGACGAGCAGTACTTC. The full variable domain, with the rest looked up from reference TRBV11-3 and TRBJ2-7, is EAGVVQSPRYKIIEKKQPVAFWCNPISGHNTLYWYLQNLGQGPELLIRYENEEAVDDSQLPKDRFSAERLKGVDSTLKIQPAELGDSAVYLCASSFSGRAGLDEQYFGPGTRLTVT.

The CDR3, as DNA: TGTGCCAGCAGTTACTCCCCACAGGGTTCCTACGAGCAGTACTTC. Translation: CASSYSPQGSYEQYF. The chain is built from TRBV6-5 and TRBJ2-7; maybe TRBD1 (6 bases). This CDR3 comprises 15 residues. Between the trimmed V and J ends, which lost 0 bases and 1 base, there was a span of 10 bases. In germline, CDR1 is MNHEY, CDR2 SVGAGI.

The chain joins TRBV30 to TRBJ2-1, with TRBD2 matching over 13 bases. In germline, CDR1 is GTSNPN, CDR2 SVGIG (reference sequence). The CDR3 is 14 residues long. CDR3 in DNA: TGTGGTCTTACTAGCGGGAGGGCATGGCATGAGCAGTTCTTC. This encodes CGLTSGRAWHEQFF.